This T cell receptor (beta chain) comes out of a study of T cell changes during pregnancy in multiple sclerosis. Trimming shortened V by 9 bases and J by 7 bases, and 24 bases separated the two germline ends. Germline V CDR1 and CDR2: LNHDA, SQIVND (reference sequence). The CDR3 length is 15 residues. Measured with immunoSEQ multiplex PCR; TCRdb has only the in-frame clones, and not every one. Of 40,000 or so clones detected, 90% appear once; the ten largest clones hold less than 12%. V gene TRBV19 combines with J gene TRBJ1-1; TRBD1 might be the D (6 bases). The TCR was taken from a female donor with multiple sclerosis, enrolled in a pregnancy study. Sequenced material: CD8+ T cells from peripheral blood mononuclear cells, taken in the first trimester of pregnancy. CDR3 loop: CASLWGPQSSGEAFF. The DNA for the CDR3 is TGTGCCAGCCTATGGGGGCCCCAGTCATCCGGTGAAGCTTTCTTT. The variable domain in full, completed from reference TRBV19 and TRBJ1-1, reads DGGITQSPKYLFRKEGQNVTLSCEQNLNHDAMYWYRQDPGQGLRLIYYSQIVNDFQKGDIAEGYSVSREKKESFPLTVTSAQKNPTAFYLCASLWGPQSSGEAFFGQGTRLTVV.